These T cell receptor beta chains were read from a single sample in a study of blood T cell repertoires in COVID-19. The assay was immunoSEQ multiplex PCR, and TCRdb's table has in-frame clones only and misses some. There are about 400,000 clones in the sample; 86% occur only once, and roughly 6.6% lies in the top ten. Sequencing input: peripheral blood. Receptors were obtained from a woman aged 55-70 years with COVID-19, enrolled during active disease. Both conserved end residues are part of each CDR3. Each record gives: J gene, V gene, CDR3 protein.

>TRBJ1-6|TRBV2
CASRGSGMWSPLHF
>TRBJ1-2|TRBV7-3
CASSRAGFARSDYTF
>TRBJ1-1|TRBV29-1
CSVDLRGRVGTEAFF
>TRBJ2-2|TRBV6-6
CASRGRDTGELFF
>TRBJ2-1|TRBV12-5
CASGPDTGTGQFF
>TRBJ1-2|TRBV25-1
CASSETPGQGRLGYTF
>TRBJ1-2|TRBV19
CASRSKDRGRYYGYTF
>TRBJ1-5|TRBV30
CAWGTGFSNQPQHF
>TRBJ2-1|TRBV11-2
CASSLVEGNEQFF
>TRBJ1-1|TRBV11-2
CASSLTGGLPTEAFF
>TRBJ2-7|TRBV5-6
CASSLTGHYEQYF
>TRBJ2-4|TRBV6-6
CASSPGVGENIQYF
>TRBJ2-1|TRBV11-2
CASTSGDNEQFF
>TRBJ1-2|TRBV9
CASSVVGSRGYTF
>TRBJ2-2|TRBV30
CAWTGGQTNTGELFF
>TRBJ2-2|TRBV12-3/TRBV12-4
CASSFVGGELFF
>TRBJ2-3|TRBV2
CASSPGGGTDTQYF
>TRBJ2-7|TRBV5-1
CASSFVPGLAGGGQYF
>TRBJ2-2|TRBV7-2
CASSPLSGELFF
>TRBJ1-1|TRBV6-1
CASSERFTTEAFF
>TRBJ1-6|TRBV5-5
CASSSPTGGSYNSPLHF
>TRBJ2-7|TRBV5-6
CASSLTWGATPYEQYF
>TRBJ2-7|TRBV14
CASSHLGGPTSSYF
>TRBJ2-7|TRBV6-5
CASNQGPDGPYEQYF